Below, 10 T cell receptor beta chains from the same sample are listed, as sequenced in a study of memory CD4+ T cells and cytomegalovirus serostatus. Clones were read by immunoSEQ multiplex PCR, and TCRdb kept only the in-frame ones, dropping some. Of about 59,000 clones in the sample, 80% were seen once. Single viable CD3+CD4+CD8-CD45RO+ cells were sorted as the memory CD4+ T cells. The sequenced sample consisted of memory CD4+ T cells from blood. These receptors were collected from an adult in good health and CMV-seronegative. Some clones in this sample may be carry-over from other donors' samples.

V and J are TRBV4-3 and TRBJ1-2; D is perhaps TRBD1 (6 bases). Trimming stripped 0 bases from V and 3 bases from J, with 14 bases between. The CDR3 runs 16 residues. The germline gives CDR1 LGHNA, CDR2 YSLEER. CDR3 DNA sequence: TGCGCCAGCAGCCAAGATGTGAGGGGACAACACTATGGCTACACCTTC. Its translation: CASSQDVRGQHYGYTF.

The rearrangement joins TRBV19 to TRBJ2-7; 8 positions agree with TRBD1. The CDR3 totals 14 residues. The germline CDR1 and CDR2 sequences are LNHDA and SQIVND (reference sequence). Trimming at V came to 1 base and at J to 1 base, leaving 0 bases not matched to a gene. The CDR3: CASSIGQGSYEQYF. CDR3 DNA sequence: TGTGCCAGTAGTATAGGACAGGGGTCCTACGAGCAGTACTTC. The variable domain in full, completed from reference TRBV19 and TRBJ2-7, reads DGGITQSPKYLFRKEGQNVTLSCEQNLNHDAMYWYRQDPGQGLRLIYYSQIVNDFQKGDIAEGYSVSREKKESFPLTVTSAQKNPTAFYLCASSIGQGSYEQYFGPGTRLTVT.

In this sample, this clone turned up a few times. The chain uses TRBV4-2 and TRBJ2-2, with no clear D. The V end lost 1 base, the J end lost 8 bases, and 5 bases lay between the germline ends. CDR1 and CDR2 from the germline V gene are LGHNA and YNFKEQ. The CDR3 spans 12 residues. The CDR3 sequence is CASSQVKGELFF. CDR3 in DNA: TGTGCCAGCAGCCAAGTTAAAGGGGAGCTGTTTTTT.

Details on this clone: In the same sample, other DNA sequences code for this CDR3. This chain links TRBV7-2 with TRBJ1-2; D remains ambiguous. V was clipped by 2 bases and J by 7 bases, with 5 bases between them. The CDR3 loop spans 11 amino acids. The V gene's germline CDR1 is SGHTA and CDR2 FQGNSA. Written as DNA, the CDR3 is TGTGCCAGCAGCTTATCGCGTGGCTACACCTTC. This encodes CASSLSRGYTF.

V usage is TRBV5-5 and J usage is TRBJ2-4; D not certain. CDR1 and CDR2 from the germline V gene are SGHKS and YYEKEE (reference sequence). The CDR3 is made up of 13 amino acids. Trimming removed 0 bases at V and 3 bases at J, with 4 bases between. CDR3 DNA sequence: TGTGCCAGCAGCTTGGCGGTCAAAAACATTCAGTACTTC. Translating gives CASSLAVKNIQYF.

This clone was found once. This chain joins TRBV2 and TRBJ2-7; 8 positions match TRBD2. Germline CDR1 SNHLY, CDR2 FYNNEI. This CDR3 has 16 amino acids. J lost 3 bases, V lost 3 bases, and 10 bases had no gene match. This CDR3 is CASSELGAGGNYEQYF. The CDR3 DNA sequence: TGTGCCAGCAGTGAGTTAGGGGCGGGGGGAAACTACGAGCAGTACTTC. Looking up the rest from reference TRBV2 and TRBJ2-7 gives the full variable domain: EPEVTQTPSHQVTQMGQEVILRCVPISNHLYFYWYRQILGQKVEFLVSFYNNEISEKSEIFDDQFSVERPDGSNFTLKIRSTKLEDSAMYFCASSELGAGGNYEQYFGPGTRLTVT.

The J gene is TRBJ2-7, the V gene TRBV2; the D call may be TRBD1 or TRBD2 (5 bases each). Germline loops: CDR1 SNHLY, CDR2 FYNNEI. Trimming took off 8 bases at V and 1 base at J, with 9 bases between the two ends. CDR3 size: 12 residues. CDR3 region: CASQGRSYEQYF. The CDR3, as DNA: TGTGCCAGCCAGGGACGATCCTACGAGCAGTACTTC.

In the case of this clone: Sequence at one end of the junction differs from germline and may be a read error. The J gene is TRBJ1-2, the V gene TRBV5-4; maybe TRBD1 (5 bases). The CDR3 is made up of 13 amino acids. Germline values: CDR1 SGHNT, CDR2 YYREEE (reference sequence). This chain's CDR3 is CASSLAGTYGCTF. In DNA, the CDR3 is TGTGCCAGCAGCTTGGCTGGGACCTATGGCTGCACCTTC. The whole variable domain, filled in from reference TRBV5-4 and TRBJ1-2, reads ETGVTQSPTHLIKTRGQQVTLRCSSQSGHNTVSWYQQALGQGPQFIFQYYREEENGRGNFPPRFSGLQFPNYSSELNVNALELDDSALYLCASSLAGTYGCTFGSGTRLTVV.

The chain is built from TRBV6-6 and TRBJ1-2, with unresolved D. The germline V gene encodes CDR1 MNHNY and CDR2 SVGAGI (reference sequence). This CDR3 region has 14 residues. The V gene lost 0 bases and the J gene lost 6 bases, with 11 bases spanning the gap. The CDR3 spells CASSYSGGYDGYTF. As DNA, the CDR3 is TGTGCCAGCAGTTACTCGGGAGGATACGATGGCTACACCTTC.

Only a few counts were recorded for this clone. This rearrangement joins TRBV7-2 to TRBJ2-5, with D unclear. Germline V lookup: CDR1 SGHTA, CDR2 FQGNSA. Trimming took off 0 bases at V and 5 bases at J, with 7 bases between the two ends. CDR3 length: 13 amino acids. CDR3 DNA: TGTGCCAGCAGCTTAGCCTTTACGGAGACCCAGTACTTC. As protein: CASSLAFTETQYF.